The source of this T cell receptor (beta chain) is a study of OX40 agonist ivuxolimab in advanced cancers. Study-wide results and limits: Undetermined was the antigen specificity of the expanded peripheral T cells.

Data came from immunoSEQ multiplex PCR; TCRdb stores just in-frame clones and leaves some out. The sample consists of 90,000 to 100,000 clones, 90% to 96% of them appearing once. Turning to this clone: Antigen: not known.

The sequences come from CD4+ or CD8+ T cells sorted from blood, collected in a trial of the OX40 agonist ivuxolimab. The sequence was collected from an adult with an advanced solid tumor such as melanoma, head and neck, liver or kidney cancer.

The DNA of the CDR3 is TGTGCCAGCAGCTTAGCGGTGGCTACCTCACACGGCGATGAGCAGTTCTTC. It codes for CASSLAVATSHGDEQFF. This chain connects TRBV7-9 to TRBJ2-1; D remains ambiguous. Trimming took off 0 bases at V and 8 bases at J, with 20 bases between the two ends. Germline-derived CDR1 and CDR2 are SEHNR and FQNEAQ (reference sequence). The CDR3 covers 17 residues.